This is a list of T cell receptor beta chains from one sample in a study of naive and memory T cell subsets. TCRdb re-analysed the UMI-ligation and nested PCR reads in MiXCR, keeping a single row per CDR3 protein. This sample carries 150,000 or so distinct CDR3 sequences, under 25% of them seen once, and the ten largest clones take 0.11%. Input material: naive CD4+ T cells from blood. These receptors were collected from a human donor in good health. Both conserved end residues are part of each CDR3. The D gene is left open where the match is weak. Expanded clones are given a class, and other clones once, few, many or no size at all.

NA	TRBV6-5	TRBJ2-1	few	CASSYSTGGGNEQFF	TGTGCCAGCAGTTACTCGACCGGCGGAGGCAATGAGCAGTTCTTC
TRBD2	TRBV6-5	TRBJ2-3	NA	CASSSSGAGGGTQYF	TGTGCCAGCAGTTCTAGCGGGGCAGGAGGGGGTACGCAGTATTTT
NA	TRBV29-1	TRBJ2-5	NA	CSVERWVQETQYF	TGCAGCGTTGAAAGGTGGGTCCAAGAGACCCAGTACTTC
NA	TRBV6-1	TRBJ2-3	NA	CASRGVRGRFRVADTQYF	TGTGCCAGCAGGGGGGTACGGGGGAGATTCCGAGTCGCAGATACGCAGTATTTT
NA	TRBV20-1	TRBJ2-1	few	CSARSGLENEQFF	TGCAGTGCTAGATCGGGGTTGGAGAATGAGCAGTTCTTC
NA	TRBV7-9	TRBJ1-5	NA	CASSRFGGNQPQHF	TGTGCCAGCAGCCGATTCGGGGGTAATCAGCCCCAGCATTTT
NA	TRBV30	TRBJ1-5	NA	CALTENSNQPQHF	TGTGCCCTGACAGAAAATAGCAATCAGCCCCAGCATTTT
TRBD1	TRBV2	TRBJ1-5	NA	CASSEPGGGNQPQHF	TGTGCCAGCAGTGAGCCAGGGGGAGGCAATCAGCCCCAGCATTTT
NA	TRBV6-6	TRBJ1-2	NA	CASRQARGNYGYTF	TGTGCCAGCAGACAAGCCAGGGGAAACTATGGCTACACCTTC
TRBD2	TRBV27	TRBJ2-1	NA	CASSPGTSGRAVHEQFF	TGTGCCAGCAGTCCAGGGACTAGCGGGAGGGCCGTCCATGAGCAGTTCTTC
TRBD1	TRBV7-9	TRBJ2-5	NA	CASSLGVNRGETQYF	TGTGCCAGCAGCTTAGGAGTAAACAGGGGAGAGACCCAGTACTTC
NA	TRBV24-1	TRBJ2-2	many	CATSGPYGTANTGELFF	TGTGCCACCAGTGGTCCCTACGGGACCGCGAACACCGGGGAGCTGTTTTTT
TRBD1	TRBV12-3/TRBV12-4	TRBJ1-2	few	CASSRTGRDYGYTF	TGTGCCAGCAGTCGGACAGGGCGGGACTATGGCTACACCTTC
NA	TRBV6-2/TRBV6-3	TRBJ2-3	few	CASSYSAKERSTDTQYF	TGTGCCAGCAGTTACTCCGCGAAGGAGCGGAGCACAGATACGCAGTATTTT
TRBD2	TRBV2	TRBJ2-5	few	CASSDLRGTSGSRKTQYF	TGTGCCAGCAGTGATTTAAGAGGGACTAGCGGGAGTAGAAAGACCCAGTACTTC
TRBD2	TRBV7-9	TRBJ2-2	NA	CASSPTPQGLAGRKPGELFF	TGTGCCAGCAGCCCTACCCCGCAGGGACTAGCGGGAAGGAAACCCGGGGAGCTGTTTTTT
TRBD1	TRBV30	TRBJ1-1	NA	CAWKSRQGAMNTEAFF	TGTGCCTGGAAAAGCCGACAGGGGGCTATGAACACTGAAGCTTTCTTT
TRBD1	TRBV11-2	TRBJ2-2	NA	CASSSTQGAGELFF	TGTGCCAGCAGCTCCACACAGGGGGCCGGGGAGCTGTTTTTT
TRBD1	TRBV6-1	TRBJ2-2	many	CASGTKQGTGELFF	TGTGCCAGCGGTACAAAACAGGGGACCGGGGAGCTGTTTTTT
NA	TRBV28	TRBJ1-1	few	CASSLLGRGRSTEAFF	TGTGCCAGCAGTTTATTAGGGCGCGGCCGATCCACTGAAGCTTTCTTT
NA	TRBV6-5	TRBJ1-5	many	CASSSGRPNQPQHF	TGTGCCAGCAGCTCCGGACGGCCGAATCAGCCCCAGCATTTT
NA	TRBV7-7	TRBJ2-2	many	CASSLRQVSANTGELFF	TGTGCTAGCAGCCTCCGACAGGTTTCGGCGAACACCGGGGAGCTGTTTTTT
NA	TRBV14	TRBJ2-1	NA	CASSQGIRAGLHNEQFF	TGTGCCAGCAGCCAAGGGATAAGGGCAGGCCTCCACAATGAGCAGTTCTTC
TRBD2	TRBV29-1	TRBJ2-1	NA	CSVVPSGSPYNEQFF	TGCAGCGTTGTTCCTAGCGGGAGTCCCTACAATGAGCAGTTCTTC
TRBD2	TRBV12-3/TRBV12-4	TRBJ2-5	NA	CASSLGAGLAAQYF	TGTGCCAGCAGTCTAGGGGCGGGACTAGCGGCCCAGTACTTC
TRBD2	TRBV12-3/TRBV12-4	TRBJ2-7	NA	CASSKRGTEQYF	TGTGCCAGCTCGAAGCGGGGTACCGAGCAGTACTTC
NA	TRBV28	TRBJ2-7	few	CASSQTSLPGYEQYF	TGTGCCAGCAGCCAGACTAGTCTTCCTGGCTACGAGCAGTACTTC
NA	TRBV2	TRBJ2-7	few	CASSVNRDYEQYF	TGTGCCAGCAGTGTCAACAGGGACTACGAGCAGTACTTC
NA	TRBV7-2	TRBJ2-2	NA	CASSLTPLLGELFF	TGTGCCAGCAGCTTAACCCCATTACTCGGGGAGCTGTTTTTT
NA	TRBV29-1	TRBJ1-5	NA	CSVELPTGGGNQPQHF	TGCAGCGTTGAACTACCTACAGGCGGAGGCAATCAGCCCCAGCATTTT
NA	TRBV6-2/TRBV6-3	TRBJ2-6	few	CASSYNRGTNVLTF	TGTGCCAGCAGTTACAATCGGGGGACCAACGTCCTGACTTTC
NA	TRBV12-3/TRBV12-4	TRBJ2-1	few	CASRVTGRGNEQFF	TGTGCCAGCAGGGTAACCGGGAGAGGCAATGAGCAGTTCTTC
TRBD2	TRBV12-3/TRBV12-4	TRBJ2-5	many	CASSFGGVKTQYF	TGTGCCAGCAGTTTCGGGGGGGTGAAGACCCAGTACTTC
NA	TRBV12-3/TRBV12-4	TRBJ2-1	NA	CASSFRGYNEQFF	TGTGCCAGCAGTTTTAGGGGGTACAATGAGCAGTTCTTC
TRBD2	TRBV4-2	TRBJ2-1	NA	CASSPYLTSGYNEQFF	TGTGCCAGCAGCCCGTATTTGACTAGCGGTTACAATGAGCAGTTCTTC
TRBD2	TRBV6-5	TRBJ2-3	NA	CASSYGGGSTDTQYF	TGTGCCAGCAGTTACGGGGGGGGTAGCACAGATACGCAGTATTTT
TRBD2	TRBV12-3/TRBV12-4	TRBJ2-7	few	CASTLSGSAYEQYF	TGTGCCAGCACCCTTAGCGGGTCGGCCTACGAGCAGTACTTC
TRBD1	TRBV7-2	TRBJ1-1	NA	CASRPRTGLGTEAFF	TGTGCCAGCAGGCCTCGGACAGGGCTGGGCACTGAAGCTTTCTTT
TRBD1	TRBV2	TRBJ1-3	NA	CASSMTGSTLGSGNTIYF	TGTGCCAGCAGCATGACAGGGTCTACACTTGGCTCTGGAAACACCATATATTTT
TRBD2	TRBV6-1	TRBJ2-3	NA	CASSRGLAGVNADTQYF	TGTGCCAGCAGCCGAGGGCTAGCGGGAGTTAACGCAGATACGCAGTATTTT
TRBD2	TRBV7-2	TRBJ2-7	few	CASSPGLVGGEQYF	TGTGCCAGCAGCCCCGGACTAGTTGGGGGCGAGCAGTACTTC
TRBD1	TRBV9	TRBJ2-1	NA	CASSVRQGSYNEQFF	TGTGCCAGCAGCGTACGACAGGGCTCCTACAATGAGCAGTTCTTC
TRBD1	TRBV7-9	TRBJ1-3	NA	CASSYGTGDTIYF	TGTGCCAGCAGCTACGGAACAGGGGACACCATATATTTT
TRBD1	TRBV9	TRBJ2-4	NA	CASSARTGVPDIQYF	TGTGCCAGCAGCGCCCGGACAGGGGTCCCGGACATTCAGTACTTC
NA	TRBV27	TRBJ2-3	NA	CASSLTPSTDTQYF	TGTGCCAGCAGTTTAACCCCTAGCACAGATACGCAGTATTTT
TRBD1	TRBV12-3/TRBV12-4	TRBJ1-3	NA	CASSPGQGGIYF	TGTGCCAGCAGTCCCGGACAGGGAGGCATATATTTT
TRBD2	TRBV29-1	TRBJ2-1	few	CSGATSGRAEKQFF	TGCAGCGGGGCTACTAGCGGGAGGGCGGAAAAGCAGTTCTTC
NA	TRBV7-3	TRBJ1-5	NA	CASSPGTLVGQPQHF	TGTGCCAGCAGCCCCGGTACCCTCGTGGGTCAGCCCCAGCATTTT
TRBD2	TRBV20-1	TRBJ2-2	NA	CSARPLAGWQTGELFF	TGCAGTGCTAGACCACTAGCGGGATGGCAAACCGGGGAGCTGTTTTTT
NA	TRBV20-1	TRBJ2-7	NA	CSIQAFYEQYF	TGCAGTATACAGGCCTTCTACGAGCAGTACTTC